The 10 T cell receptor beta chains given below trace back to one sample, sequenced in a study of T cell repertoires in cytomegalovirus infection. TCRdb fed the reads into MiXCR, producing one record per CDR3 protein. The sample shows around 440,000 distinct CDR3 sequences, approximately 11% of them seen only once. The sequenced sample was PBMCs. The receptors were gathered from a human donor in good health (CMV status not recorded). Some clones in this sample may be carry-over from other donors' samples.

This clonotype was found many times. The CDR3 region is CASGLIPWTGQPQHF. DNA for the CDR3: TGTGCTAGTGGTTTGATCCCTTGGACAGGGCAGCCCCAGCATTTT. The chain is built from TRBV12-5 and TRBJ1-5; TRBD1 aligns across 8 bases. The junction had 7 bases not matched to a gene; V was cut back by 2 bases and J by 7 bases. The length of the CDR3 is 15 residues. Germline values: CDR1 LGHNT, CDR2 FRNRAP.

This clonotype was seen a few times. This sequence joins TRBV19 and TRBJ2-1; 7 bases align to TRBD1. V lost 0 bases, J lost 4 bases, and 6 bases stayed unmatched. The CDR3 sequence is 16 residues long. Germline assignment: CDR1 LNHDA and CDR2 SQIVND (reference sequence). The CDR3 sequence: CASSIETGSFYNEQFF. In DNA, the CDR3 is TGTGCCAGTAGTATAGAGACAGGGAGTTTTTACAATGAGCAGTTCTTC.

This clonotype appeared a few times. The rearrangement links TRBV5-5 to TRBJ2-2; 7 positions match TRBD2. The V gene's germline CDR1 is SGHKS and CDR2 YYEKEE (reference sequence). The V segment lost 3 bases and the J segment 2 bases; nucleotides outside the gene matches: 7. The CDR3 is 16 residues long. DNA for the CDR3: TGTGCCAGCAGCTCTACGACTAGCCTAAACACCGGGGAGCTGTTTTTT. Its protein is CASSSTTSLNTGELFF.

This clonotype was counted many times. At one boundary the junction diverges from the germline segment, which might be a read error. J is TRBJ1-1 and V is TRBV27; D remains unclear. Germline CDR1 reads MNHEY; CDR2 reads SMNVEV (reference sequence). The CDR3 runs to 14 residues. The CDR3 sequence: CASSVSLGNTEAFF. The DNA of the CDR3 is TGTGCCAGCAGTGTATCCCTGGGGAACACTGAAGCTTTCTTT.

This clonotype has at least ten counts. The chain combines TRBV12-3 or TRBV12-4 with TRBJ2-1; 13 bases agree with TRBD2. This CDR3 spans 19 amino acids. Germline trimming cut 4 bases from V and 0 bases from J; bases unmatched to any gene: 9. CDR3 loop: CASSSSGTSGTSSYNEQFF. In DNA form, the CDR3 reads TGTGCCAGCAGTTCATCCGGGACTAGCGGGACGAGCTCCTACAATGAGCAGTTCTTC.

The V gene is TRBV3-1, the J gene TRBJ1-5; D call uncertain. The V gene lost 3 bases and the J gene lost 2 bases, with 8 bases spanning the gap. Germline V gene data show CDR1 as LGHDT and CDR2 as YNNKEL (reference sequence). The CDR3 spans 14 residues. CDR3 sequence reads: CASSHDWGNQPQHF. CDR3 coding DNA: TGTGCCAGCAGCCACGATTGGGGCAATCAGCCCCAGCATTTT.

This sequence joins TRBV18 and TRBJ2-5; 7 bases match TRBD2. The CDR3 sequence is 16 residues long. V lost 3 bases to trimming and J lost 1 base; unmatched junction nucleotides: 8. The germline CDR1 and CDR2 sequences are KGHSH and LQKENI. The CDR3: CASSPPLGGTQETQYF. In nucleotides, the CDR3 is TGTGCCAGCTCACCCCCGTTGGGGGGGACCCAAGAGACCCAGTACTTC.

The chain uses TRBV30 and TRBJ1-1; D is possibly TRBD1 (5 bases). This CDR3 region has 13 residues. V was cut by 2 bases and J by 0 bases, with 7 bases left in between. CDR1 GTSNPN and CDR2 SVGIG come from the germline V gene (reference sequence). In DNA form, the CDR3 reads TGTGCCTGGAGTATGGGGGTGAACACTGAAGCTTTCTTT. It specifies CAWSMGVNTEAFF.

This chain links TRBV20-1 with TRBJ2-3; TRBD2 might be the D (6 bases). Germline V gene lookup returns CDR1 DFQATT and CDR2 SNEGSKA (reference sequence). Trimming removed 3 bases at V and 0 bases at J, with 10 bases between. The CDR3 has 14 residues. DNA for the CDR3: TGCAGTGCTAGCGTAGCGGTGAGCACAGATACGCAGTATTTT. It translates to CSASVAVSTDTQYF.

In its sample, this clonotype was seen a few times. The chain recombines TRBV19 with TRBJ1-1, with a weak D call TRBD1 (5 bases). This CDR3 is 15 amino acids long. The germline V gene encodes CDR1 LNHDA and CDR2 SQIVND (reference sequence). Trimming stripped 1 base from V and 6 bases from J, with 15 bases between. The chain's CDR3 is CASSIGGGRRAEAFF. CDR3 DNA sequence: TGTGCCAGTAGTATAGGTGGGGGGAGACGCGCTGAAGCTTTCTTT.